A single T cell receptor beta chain is shown here with its context. The antigen it binds to is not known. There are no base qualities to consult, and no much larger clone falls within one base. Positive magnetic bead selection on an AutoMACS was used to isolate CD4+ and CD8+ cells, with flow cytometry used to check purity. After a first flow cytometry screen using a TCR V beta antibody panel, clonal expansions were characterized through TCRB deep sequencing of sorted CD8+ fractions. Peripheral blood mononuclear cells were obtained using density gradient separation with Ficoll-Paque PLUS. DNA from CD4-enriched, CD8-enriched or PBMC samples was extracted using Nucleospin Tissue or Tissue XS kits and then quantified on a Qubit 2.0 fluorometer. The data belong to a study of somatic mutations in cytotoxic T cells in rheumatoid arthritis (dated by TCRdb to about 2017). Background on the whole study: Peripheral blood (just under 31 ml EDTA) was collected from patients immediately after diagnosis and before any treatment began. To characterize clonality, the study used TCRB deep sequencing while asking whether somatic mutations are carried by expanded CD8+ T-cell clones in newly diagnosed, untreated rheumatoid arthritis. Sorted V beta1+ cells also underwent TCRB sequencing, and some V beta antibody-stained T-cell populations were flow-sorted at nearly 100% purity on a FACSAria II or Sony SH800. TCRB deep sequencing was performed for roughly 69 rheumatoid arthritis patients and more than 15 healthy controls. The median ages of the patient and control groups were essentially identical. What the research found in general, with its limitations: Viral specificity could not be ruled out by absence from virus-specific databases, and the antigen targets of the expanded CD8+ clones remained unknown. There was no significant difference in CD8+ T-cell clonality between rheumatoid arthritis patients and age-matched healthy controls. The finding that TRBV07 was slightly underrepresented in patients was left unadjusted for multiple comparisons. CD8+ clonality increased with age in patients (Spearman r of about 0.49) but not in healthy controls. Several identical CD8+ TCRB sequences were found in both blood and synovial fluid, and in 8 of 65 patients the largest CD8+ clone exceeded 20% of CD8+ cells.

TCRB CDR3 sequencing used the immunoSEQ assay on genomic DNA. Regarding the original processing steps: Patient CD8+ clones larger than 1% were compared against published virus-specific TCRB sequences, and only a few matched. Nothing other than productive TCRB rearrangements was included in the analyses. Clonality was expressed as a Shannon entropy-based productive clonality index, with each clone defined by a unique TCRB CDR3 sequence. The template counts of each clone relative to the total templates per sample were used to calculate repertoire overlap between two samples. A correlation with a Spearman r of 0.55 to 0.65 was found between V-gene usage by flow cytometry and V-gene usage by TCRB sequencing. Sourced from immuneACCESS, this table was stored by TCRdb with only in-frame sequences that have V and J called. A share of the clones is absent; for the studies checked, an unresolved V gene accounts for under half, and the remainder has no known explanation. From that table come the V and J calls and clone size; the DNA was used to work out D and trimming. Here the sample has approximately 3,200 clones; more than 80% occur a single time. The leading ten clones occupy 68% of the sample.

Taken from the germline V gene (reference sequence), the CDR1 and CDR2 loops are MNHEY and SMNVEV. The trim is 2 bases for V and 2 bases for J, with a gap of 14 bases between the germline ends. Including the terminal cysteine and phenylalanine, the CDR3 comprises 16 residues. Here the CDR3 DNA is all that survives: 48 bases in frame from base 1. Recombination connected TRBV27 to TRBJ2-3, and TRBD1 may be the D gene, going by 5 matching bases. The sequencing sample was made of CD8+ T cells sorted from blood. The source is a man aged 40-49 years with rheumatoid arthritis. The CDR3 region reads CASSLRAGLDTDTQYF. Read as DNA, the sequence is TGTGCCAGCAGTTTAAGGGCAGGGCTCGACACAGATACGCAGTATTTT.